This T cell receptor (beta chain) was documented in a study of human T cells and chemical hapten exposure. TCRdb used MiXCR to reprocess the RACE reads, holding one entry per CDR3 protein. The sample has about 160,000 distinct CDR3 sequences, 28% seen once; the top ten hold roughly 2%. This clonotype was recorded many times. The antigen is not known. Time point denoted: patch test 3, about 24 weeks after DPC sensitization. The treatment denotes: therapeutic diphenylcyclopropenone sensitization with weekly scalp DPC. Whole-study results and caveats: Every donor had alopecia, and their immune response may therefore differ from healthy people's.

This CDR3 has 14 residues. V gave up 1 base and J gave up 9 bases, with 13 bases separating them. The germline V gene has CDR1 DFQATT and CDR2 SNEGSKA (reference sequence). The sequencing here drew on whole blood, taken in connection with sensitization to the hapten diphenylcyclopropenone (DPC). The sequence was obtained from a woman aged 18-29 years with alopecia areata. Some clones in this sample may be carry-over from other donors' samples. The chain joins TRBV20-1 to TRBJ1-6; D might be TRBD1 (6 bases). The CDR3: CSARATGVASPLHF. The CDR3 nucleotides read TGCAGTGCTAGAGCGACAGGTGTGGCTTCACCCCTCCACTTT.